This T cell receptor (beta chain) was sequenced during a study of Graves' ophthalmopathy and Graves' hyperthyroidism listed by TCRdb under 2018. Turning to the overall study: Peripheral blood samples were taken at the time of initial diagnosis, before any treatment was given. The study used signatures of the TCR beta repertoire to tell Graves' ophthalmopathy apart from Graves' hyperthyroidism and to predict which patients would progress to ophthalmopathy. In total, 135 blood samples were TCR-sequenced: 43 ophthalmopathy, under 80 hyperthyroidism and some 17 hyperthyroidism-to-ophthalmopathy patients. To explore V-J signatures that separate ophthalmopathy from hyperthyroidism, a discovery set of about a hundred patients was enrolled, consisting of about 41 with ophthalmopathy and approximately 60 with stable hyperthyroidism. The independent validation cohort included roughly 19 hyperthyroidism patients plus 17 patients who later progressed from hyperthyroidism to ophthalmopathy. In five or six hyperthyroidism patients, T-cell repertoires of thyroid tissue and blood were compared. After sampling, hyperthyroidism patients received methimazole starting at 30 mg daily, and ophthalmopathy patients received high-dose intravenous methylprednisolone. Here is what the overall study found, with its caveats: The 13-signature model separated ophthalmopathy from stable hyperthyroidism with approximately 90% sensitivity and approximately 81% specificity in cross-validation, and 80%/75% in the test set. Most expanded thyroid clonotypes with a frequency above 0.001 also appeared in blood, which suggests that blood repertoires may reflect the immune response in the thyroid. In validation, the model predicted ophthalmopathy progression with less than 71% sensitivity and 72.22% specificity; roughly 11 predicted patients were CT-confirmed with GO in a median of approximately 6.5 months. No statistical method was used to predetermine the sample size, and group allocation was not hidden from the investigators.

Ophthalmopathy patients had moderately to severely active disease, Clinical Activity Score of at least 3, NOSPECS grade of at least 4, and disease duration under 3 months. Patients with other autoimmune diseases, uncontrolled infections, pregnancy or lactation were excluded. Diagnosis relied on clinical symptoms, serum thyroxine, TRAb, thyroid ultrasound and orbital computed tomography. Using Ficoll-Paque density gradient centrifugation, PBMCs were isolated from 9.5 to 10 ml of fresh peripheral blood. Total RNA was extracted using Trizol reagent, and RNA quality was checked on an Agilent 2100 Bioanalyzer. This clonotype was observed at least ten times. What this receptor recognizes is not known. No base quality values were provided; no much bigger clone lies one nucleotide off. TCR beta CDR3 regions were amplified from RNA transcripts for repertoire sequencing. The first round of RT-PCR was done with HTBI primers and the Qiagen OneStep RT-PCR kit, and was followed by a second round of multiplex PCR, then size selection and purification. Sequencing of the libraries was carried out on an Illumina HiSeq2000 in paired-end mode with 100 bp reads. The paper's processing steps were these. SOAPnuke was used for read processing, and reads with adapters, uncalled bases, a mean Phred below 15, or no exact constant-primer or identifier match were discarded. COPE v1.2.5 was used to merge the high-quality paired reads. Clonotypes were defined as unique nucleotide sequences and were aligned to IMGT TRB V, D and J references using MiTCR v1.1. The analysis was limited to V-J combinations with a frequency above 0.0001, which together covered over 99% of the repertoires. For each V-J combination, a TCR clonal expansion and chaos score was defined as the ratio of F50 clonal expansion to chaos observed in the TCRdist matrix. Welch's t-statistics and random forest were used to reduce the features to roughly 14 V-J combinations, which were then used as input to a naive Bayes classifier. The similarity between thyroid and blood repertoires was quantified using the Morisita-Horn index. TCRdb reprocessed the public reads (quality trimming at Q25 with fastp, clone calling with MiXCR) and kept in-frame beta chains. When rows share a CDR3 protein, they turn into one entry using the most common DNA and genes. These V and J calls are TCRdb output, not the study's own analysis. The sample profile shows 500,000 to 800,000 distinct CDR3 sequences; about 38% of them were found once. The ten largest clones represent under 3.5% of the sample.

Spanning cysteine to phenylalanine, the CDR3 consists of 16 amino acids. The retained sequence is limited to the CDR3, 48 bases, with the frame set at the first base. V and J lose 7 bases and 0 bases, and a span of 18 bases separates them. CDR1 and CDR2 are drawn from the germline V gene: SNHLY, FYNNEI. Sequencing was performed on peripheral blood. This receptor chain uses TRBV2 and TRBJ1-2, with an unclear D gene assignment. The clonotype was recovered from an adult man with Graves' ophthalmopathy. The nucleotide sequence reads as follows: TGTGCCAGCATATCCCCTGGAGACGGAGCTAACTATGGCTACACCTTC. Its protein is CASISPGDGANYGYTF.